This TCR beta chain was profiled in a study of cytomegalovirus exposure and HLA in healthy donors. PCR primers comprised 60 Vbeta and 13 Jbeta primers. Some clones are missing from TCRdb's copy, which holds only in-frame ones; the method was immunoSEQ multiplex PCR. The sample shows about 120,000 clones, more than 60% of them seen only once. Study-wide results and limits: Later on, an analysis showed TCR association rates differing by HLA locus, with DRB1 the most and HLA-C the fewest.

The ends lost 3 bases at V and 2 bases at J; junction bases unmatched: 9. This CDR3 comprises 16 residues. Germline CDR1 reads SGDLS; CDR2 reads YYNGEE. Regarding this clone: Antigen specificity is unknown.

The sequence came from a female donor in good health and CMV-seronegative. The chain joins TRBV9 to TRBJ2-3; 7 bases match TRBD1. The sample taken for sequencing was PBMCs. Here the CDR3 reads CASSERRGQPTDTQYF. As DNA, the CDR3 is TGTGCCAGCAGCGAGAGAAGGGGACAGCCCACAGATACGCAGTATTTT.